Listed below are T cell receptor beta chains from one sample, sequenced in a study of blood T cell repertoires in COVID-19. Repertoires were generated with immunoSEQ multiplex PCR, while TCRdb's copy carries only in-frame clones and drops some. The sample records approximately 56,000 clones, approximately 83% being singletons. Sequenced sample: peripheral blood. The receptors shown here come from a man between 65 and 79 years old with active COVID-19. CDR3s include the opening cysteine and the closing phenylalanine or tryptophan. The order of the fields is CDR3 protein, CDR3 DNA, D gene, J gene, V gene. A D gene is named only where the DNA matches it firmly.

CDR3: CASIELHSGTGIGSQPQHF
DNA: TGTGCCAGTATCGAGCTACACTCCGGGACAGGCATAGGTTCTCAGCCCCAGCATTTT
D: TRBD1
J: TRBJ1-5
V: TRBV19

CDR3: CASSPGLFSYEQYF
DNA: TGTGCCAGCAGCCCGGGACTTTTCTCCTACGAGCAGTACTTC
D: -
J: TRBJ2-7
V: TRBV3-1/TRBV3-2

CDR3: CASSIDPPNGYTF
DNA: TGTGCCAGTAGTATAGACCCTCCTAATGGCTACACCTTC
D: -
J: TRBJ1-2
V: TRBV19

CDR3: CASSSLALGELFF
DNA: TGTGCCAGCAGTTCCCTAGCGCTCGGGGAGCTGTTTTTT
D: -
J: TRBJ2-2
V: TRBV12-3/TRBV12-4

CDR3: CASSPSQDFGNTIYF
DNA: TGTGCCAGCTCACCGTCACAGGATTTTGGAAACACCATATATTTT
D: -
J: TRBJ1-3
V: TRBV18

CDR3: CASSGTGGYGYTF
DNA: TGTGCCAGCAGCGGGACAGGGGGGTATGGCTACACCTTC
D: TRBD1
J: TRBJ1-2
V: TRBV9

CDR3: CATSPRFHRQVRNSPLHF
DNA: TGTGCCACCAGCCCCCGTTTTCACCGACAGGTTAGAAATTCACCCCTCCACTTT
D: -
J: TRBJ1-6
V: TRBV15

CDR3: CASSIDAAGRGGELFF
DNA: TGTGCCAGTAGTATAGATGCGGCGGGGAGAGGCGGGGAGCTGTTTTTT
D: -
J: TRBJ2-2
V: TRBV19

CDR3: CASSEALWDRAEENYGYTF
DNA: TGTGCCAGCAGTGAAGCGCTTTGGGACAGGGCTGAAGAAAACTATGGCTACACCTTC
D: TRBD1
J: TRBJ1-2
V: TRBV2

CDR3: CASSEMGAIGTGELFF
DNA: TGTGCCAGCAGTGAAATGGGGGCAATCGGCACCGGGGAGCTGTTTTTT
D: -
J: TRBJ2-2
V: TRBV2

CDR3: CASSLGRTGGGEQFF
DNA: TGCGCCAGCAGCTTGGGTAGGACAGGGGGCGGTGAGCAGTTCTTC
D: TRBD1
J: TRBJ2-1
V: TRBV5-1